Many counts were recorded for the clone carrying this T cell receptor beta chain. The sample comes from a study of early T cells in non-severe SARS-CoV-2 infection. TCRdb re-derived calls from the 5' RACE reads in MiXCR, one entry per CDR3 protein. The data contain roughly 30,000 distinct CDR3 sequences, about 4.6% of them seen just once; the ten biggest clones take up around an eighth. The CDR3 totals 15 residues. Trimming shortened V by 7 bases and J by 0 bases, and 13 bases separated the two germline ends. Germline CDR1 is LNHDA and CDR2 is SQIVND (reference sequence). Sequences were obtained from whole blood. The chain has TRBV19 and TRBJ2-1; D uncertain. The source of this sequence is an adult who was a healthcare worker with PCR-confirmed SARS-CoV-2 infection or an uninfected control (not recorded which). The CDR3: CASTDQVHSYNEQFF. The CDR3 coding sequence is TGTGCCAGTACCGATCAAGTTCACTCCTACAATGAGCAGTTCTTC.